The rows below give T cell receptor beta chains drawn from one sample of a study of blood T cell repertoires in COVID-19. Here immunoSEQ multiplex PCR was the method, and the copy in TCRdb shows in-frame clones only, minus some. The sample carries over 350,000 clones, 70% to 90% recorded once. The sequencing sample was made of PBMCs or T cells enriched from blood (not recorded which). The source of these receptors is a woman between 25 and 40 years old with acute COVID-19. Each CDR3 is given with its conserved first and last residue.

v_call	j_call	cdr3_aa
TRBV7-9	TRBJ1-5	CASSLETDNQPQHF
TRBV5-6	TRBJ2-5	CASSKSGGAFGETQYF
TRBV9	TRBJ2-7	CASSVDRGRYEQYF
TRBV30	TRBJ2-1	CAWSTGARYNEQFF
TRBV18	TRBJ1-4	CASSPQGQGEKLFF
TRBV27	TRBJ1-5	CASSLTYAGGNQPQHF
TRBV3-1/TRBV3-2	TRBJ2-7	CASGSLGGGEYEQYF
TRBV6-5	TRBJ1-1	CASRGLTGDTEAFF
TRBV7-2	TRBJ2-5	CASRRPGQETQYF
TRBV12-5	TRBJ2-7	CASGLVGSGGPYEQYF
TRBV27	TRBJ2-7	CASRGGLGPGYEQYF
TRBV4-1	TRBJ2-7	CASSQGTSGGYEQYF
TRBV2	TRBJ1-4	CASKGVGTLHTQLFF
TRBV7-8	TRBJ1-1	CASSLGTGSDTEAFF
TRBV7-9	TRBJ1-1	CASSLGTGGNTEAFF
TRBV9	TRBJ2-2	CASSVSKWGQINTGELFF
TRBV19	TRBJ1-3	CASSTGGASGNTIYF
TRBV5-5	TRBJ2-6	CASSSGGGGANVLTF
TRBV6-5	TRBJ2-7	CASSYGSGGLGYEQYF
TRBV9	TRBJ2-7	CASTRGQGAYEQYF
TRBV24-1	TRBJ2-7	CATSVQGASSYEQYF
TRBV6-5	TRBJ1-1	CASRRGQMNTEAFF
TRBV4-1	TRBJ2-1	CASSREPGQAYNEQFF
TRBV6-5	TRBJ2-4	CASRGTGGNIQYF
TRBV2	TRBJ1-1	CASSDSTEDINTEAFF
TRBV5-8	TRBJ1-5	CASSKGQLANQPQHF
TRBV24-1	TRBJ1-2	CATSDMDRDGYTF
TRBV14	TRBJ1-6	CASSQDLSSSYNSPLHF
TRBV5-4	TRBJ2-2	CASSLRGETGELFF